What follows are 7 T cell receptor beta chains derived from one specimen sequenced in a study of blood T cell repertoires in COVID-19 (dated by TCRdb to between 2020 and 2021). The method behind the library was the immunoSEQ multiplex PCR assay. TCRdb took over this immuneACCESS table, retaining in-frame rearrangements with V and J assigned. Such tables are incomplete; in checked studies, under half of the missing clones stem from an unresolved V gene, and the remainder is unexplained. Recorded for this sample are 170,000 or so clones; about 75% of them occurred a single time. The ten largest clonotypes hold less than 30% of the sample. The sample was peripheral blood. All receptors come from a woman between 65 and 79 years old with acute or convalescent COVID-19.

The chain employs TRBV5-1 and TRBJ2-2; D might be TRBD1 (6 bases). Trimming removed 5 bases at V and 2 bases at J, with 16 bases between. The germline V gene encodes CDR1 SGHRS and CDR2 YFSETQ. The CDR3 runs to 16 residues. The CDR3 is CASSPTGLGNTGELFF. In DNA form, the CDR3 reads TGCGCCAGCAGTCCAACAGGGCTGGGTAACACCGGGGAGCTGTTTTTT.

This chain links TRBV5-6 with TRBJ1-2, with 8 bases aligning to TRBD1. The CDR3 covers 17 residues. Germline V CDR1 and CDR2: SGHDT, YYEEEE. Trimming took 4 bases from V and 4 from J; bases not matched to a gene: 15. Here the CDR3 reads CASSRGTGTLWGYGYTF. The CDR3 nucleotides are TGTGCCAGCAGCCGAGGGACAGGCACCCTGTGGGGCTATGGCTACACCTTC.

This clone was counted a single time. The gene calls are TRBV5-1 and TRBJ2-1; 10 bases fit TRBD2. Germline trimming cut 6 bases from V and 8 bases from J; bases unmatched to any gene: 8. CDR3 length: 14 residues. Germline V gene data show CDR1 as SGHRS and CDR2 as YFSETQ. CDR3 protein: CASKASGSVDEQFF. DNA of the CDR3: TGCGCCAGCAAGGCTAGCGGGAGTGTCGATGAGCAGTTCTTC.

The chain recombines TRBV19 with TRBJ1-1, with 7 bases fitting TRBD1. With 5 bases clipped from V and 10 bases from J, the junction kept 10 bases outside the gene matches. In germline, CDR1 is LNHDA, CDR2 SQIVND (reference sequence). This CDR3 is 13 amino acids long. In DNA, the CDR3 is TGTGCCAGTAGTGCGCGACAGGGCTTCGGAGCTTTCTTT. This gives the protein CASSARQGFGAFF.

The rearrangement uses TRBV24-1 and TRBJ2-1; 8 bases align to TRBD1. Germline CDR1 reads KGHDR; CDR2 reads SFDVKD. V trimming: 11 bases; J trimming: 7 bases; junction bases outside the gene matches: 12. CDR3 size: 14 residues. CDR3 loop: CAISRGPTSNEQFF. Here the CDR3 DNA reads TGTGCCATTTCCAGGGGGCCAACATCTAATGAGCAGTTCTTC.

The chain uses TRBV2 and TRBJ1-3, with 10 bases matching TRBD1. Germline CDR1 is SNHLY and CDR2 is FYNNEI. This CDR3 spans 17 amino acids. Unmatched junction bases numbered 10, after V lost 5 bases and J lost 3 bases. CDR3 DNA sequence: TGTGCCAGCAGTCTCCGGACAGGGGGAAGCTTTGGAAACACCATATATTTT. Translating gives CASSLRTGGSFGNTIYF.

This chain links TRBV19 with TRBJ1-5; D perhaps matches TRBD1 (6 bases). In germline, CDR1 is LNHDA, CDR2 SQIVND (reference sequence). The CDR3 runs 13 residues. The germline V and J ends were trimmed by 10 bases and 6 bases, with 16 bases remaining between them. The CDR3 here is CATSRGPGQPQHF. The CDR3, as DNA: TGTGCCACCAGCAGGGGTCCCGGTCAGCCCCAGCATTTT.